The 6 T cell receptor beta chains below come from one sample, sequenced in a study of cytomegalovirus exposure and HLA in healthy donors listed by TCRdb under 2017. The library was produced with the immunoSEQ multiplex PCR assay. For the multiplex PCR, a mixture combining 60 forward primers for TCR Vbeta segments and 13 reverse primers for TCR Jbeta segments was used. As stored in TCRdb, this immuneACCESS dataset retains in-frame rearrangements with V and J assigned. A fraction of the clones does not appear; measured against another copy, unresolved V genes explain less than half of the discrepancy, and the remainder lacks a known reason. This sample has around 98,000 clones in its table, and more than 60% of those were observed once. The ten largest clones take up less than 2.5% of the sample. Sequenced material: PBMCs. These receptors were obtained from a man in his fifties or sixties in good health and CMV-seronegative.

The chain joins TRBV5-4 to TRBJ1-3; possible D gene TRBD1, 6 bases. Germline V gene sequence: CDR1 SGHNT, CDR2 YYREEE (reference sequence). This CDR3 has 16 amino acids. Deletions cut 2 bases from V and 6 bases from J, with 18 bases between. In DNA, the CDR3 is TGTGCCAGCAGCTTATCGACAGGCGCCCTCCCAAACACCATATATTTT. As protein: CASSLSTGALPNTIYF.

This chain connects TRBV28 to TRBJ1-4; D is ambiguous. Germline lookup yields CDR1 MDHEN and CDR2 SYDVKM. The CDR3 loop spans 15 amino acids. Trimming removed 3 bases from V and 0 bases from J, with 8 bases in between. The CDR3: CASSLLSATNEKLFF. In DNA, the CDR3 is TGTGCCAGCAGTTTGCTGAGCGCAACTAATGAAAAACTGTTTTTT.

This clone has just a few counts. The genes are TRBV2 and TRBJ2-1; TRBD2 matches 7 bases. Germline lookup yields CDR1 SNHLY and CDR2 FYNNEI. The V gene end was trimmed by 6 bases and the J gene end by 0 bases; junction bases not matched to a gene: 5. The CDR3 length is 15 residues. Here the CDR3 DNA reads TGTGCCAGCAGGGCGGGGGTCAGCTCCTACAATGAGCAGTTCTTC. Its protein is CASRAGVSSYNEQFF. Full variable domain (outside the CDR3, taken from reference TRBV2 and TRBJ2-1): EPEVTQTPSHQVTQMGQEVILRCVPISNHLYFYWYRQILGQKVEFLVSFYNNEISEKSEIFDDQFSVERPDGSNFTLKIRSTKLEDSAMYFCASRAGVSSYNEQFFGPGTRLTVL.

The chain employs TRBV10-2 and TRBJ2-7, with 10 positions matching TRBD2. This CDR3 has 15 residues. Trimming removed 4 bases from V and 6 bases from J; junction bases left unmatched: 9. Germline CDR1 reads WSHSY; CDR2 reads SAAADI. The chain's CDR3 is CASSAASGSMGEQYF. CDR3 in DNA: TGCGCCAGCAGTGCCGCTAGCGGGAGTATGGGCGAGCAGTACTTC.

CDR3 sequence (DNA): TGTGCCAGCAGGCTCAGGGCTGGGGAGCTGTTTTTT. Its translation: CASRLRAGELFF. The V and J genes are TRBV6-1 and TRBJ2-2, with a weak D call TRBD1 (5 bases). The CDR3 totals 12 residues. V lost 6 bases and J 8 bases, leaving 10 bases between the germline ends. From germline, CDR1 is MNHNS and CDR2 SASEGT.

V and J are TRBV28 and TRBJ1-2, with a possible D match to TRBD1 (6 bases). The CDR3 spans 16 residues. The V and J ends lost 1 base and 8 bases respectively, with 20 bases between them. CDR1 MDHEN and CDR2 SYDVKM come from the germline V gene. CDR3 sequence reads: CASSLSKPGGASGYTF. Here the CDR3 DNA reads TGTGCCAGCAGTTTATCCAAGCCGGGGGGGGCGAGCGGCTACACCTTC.